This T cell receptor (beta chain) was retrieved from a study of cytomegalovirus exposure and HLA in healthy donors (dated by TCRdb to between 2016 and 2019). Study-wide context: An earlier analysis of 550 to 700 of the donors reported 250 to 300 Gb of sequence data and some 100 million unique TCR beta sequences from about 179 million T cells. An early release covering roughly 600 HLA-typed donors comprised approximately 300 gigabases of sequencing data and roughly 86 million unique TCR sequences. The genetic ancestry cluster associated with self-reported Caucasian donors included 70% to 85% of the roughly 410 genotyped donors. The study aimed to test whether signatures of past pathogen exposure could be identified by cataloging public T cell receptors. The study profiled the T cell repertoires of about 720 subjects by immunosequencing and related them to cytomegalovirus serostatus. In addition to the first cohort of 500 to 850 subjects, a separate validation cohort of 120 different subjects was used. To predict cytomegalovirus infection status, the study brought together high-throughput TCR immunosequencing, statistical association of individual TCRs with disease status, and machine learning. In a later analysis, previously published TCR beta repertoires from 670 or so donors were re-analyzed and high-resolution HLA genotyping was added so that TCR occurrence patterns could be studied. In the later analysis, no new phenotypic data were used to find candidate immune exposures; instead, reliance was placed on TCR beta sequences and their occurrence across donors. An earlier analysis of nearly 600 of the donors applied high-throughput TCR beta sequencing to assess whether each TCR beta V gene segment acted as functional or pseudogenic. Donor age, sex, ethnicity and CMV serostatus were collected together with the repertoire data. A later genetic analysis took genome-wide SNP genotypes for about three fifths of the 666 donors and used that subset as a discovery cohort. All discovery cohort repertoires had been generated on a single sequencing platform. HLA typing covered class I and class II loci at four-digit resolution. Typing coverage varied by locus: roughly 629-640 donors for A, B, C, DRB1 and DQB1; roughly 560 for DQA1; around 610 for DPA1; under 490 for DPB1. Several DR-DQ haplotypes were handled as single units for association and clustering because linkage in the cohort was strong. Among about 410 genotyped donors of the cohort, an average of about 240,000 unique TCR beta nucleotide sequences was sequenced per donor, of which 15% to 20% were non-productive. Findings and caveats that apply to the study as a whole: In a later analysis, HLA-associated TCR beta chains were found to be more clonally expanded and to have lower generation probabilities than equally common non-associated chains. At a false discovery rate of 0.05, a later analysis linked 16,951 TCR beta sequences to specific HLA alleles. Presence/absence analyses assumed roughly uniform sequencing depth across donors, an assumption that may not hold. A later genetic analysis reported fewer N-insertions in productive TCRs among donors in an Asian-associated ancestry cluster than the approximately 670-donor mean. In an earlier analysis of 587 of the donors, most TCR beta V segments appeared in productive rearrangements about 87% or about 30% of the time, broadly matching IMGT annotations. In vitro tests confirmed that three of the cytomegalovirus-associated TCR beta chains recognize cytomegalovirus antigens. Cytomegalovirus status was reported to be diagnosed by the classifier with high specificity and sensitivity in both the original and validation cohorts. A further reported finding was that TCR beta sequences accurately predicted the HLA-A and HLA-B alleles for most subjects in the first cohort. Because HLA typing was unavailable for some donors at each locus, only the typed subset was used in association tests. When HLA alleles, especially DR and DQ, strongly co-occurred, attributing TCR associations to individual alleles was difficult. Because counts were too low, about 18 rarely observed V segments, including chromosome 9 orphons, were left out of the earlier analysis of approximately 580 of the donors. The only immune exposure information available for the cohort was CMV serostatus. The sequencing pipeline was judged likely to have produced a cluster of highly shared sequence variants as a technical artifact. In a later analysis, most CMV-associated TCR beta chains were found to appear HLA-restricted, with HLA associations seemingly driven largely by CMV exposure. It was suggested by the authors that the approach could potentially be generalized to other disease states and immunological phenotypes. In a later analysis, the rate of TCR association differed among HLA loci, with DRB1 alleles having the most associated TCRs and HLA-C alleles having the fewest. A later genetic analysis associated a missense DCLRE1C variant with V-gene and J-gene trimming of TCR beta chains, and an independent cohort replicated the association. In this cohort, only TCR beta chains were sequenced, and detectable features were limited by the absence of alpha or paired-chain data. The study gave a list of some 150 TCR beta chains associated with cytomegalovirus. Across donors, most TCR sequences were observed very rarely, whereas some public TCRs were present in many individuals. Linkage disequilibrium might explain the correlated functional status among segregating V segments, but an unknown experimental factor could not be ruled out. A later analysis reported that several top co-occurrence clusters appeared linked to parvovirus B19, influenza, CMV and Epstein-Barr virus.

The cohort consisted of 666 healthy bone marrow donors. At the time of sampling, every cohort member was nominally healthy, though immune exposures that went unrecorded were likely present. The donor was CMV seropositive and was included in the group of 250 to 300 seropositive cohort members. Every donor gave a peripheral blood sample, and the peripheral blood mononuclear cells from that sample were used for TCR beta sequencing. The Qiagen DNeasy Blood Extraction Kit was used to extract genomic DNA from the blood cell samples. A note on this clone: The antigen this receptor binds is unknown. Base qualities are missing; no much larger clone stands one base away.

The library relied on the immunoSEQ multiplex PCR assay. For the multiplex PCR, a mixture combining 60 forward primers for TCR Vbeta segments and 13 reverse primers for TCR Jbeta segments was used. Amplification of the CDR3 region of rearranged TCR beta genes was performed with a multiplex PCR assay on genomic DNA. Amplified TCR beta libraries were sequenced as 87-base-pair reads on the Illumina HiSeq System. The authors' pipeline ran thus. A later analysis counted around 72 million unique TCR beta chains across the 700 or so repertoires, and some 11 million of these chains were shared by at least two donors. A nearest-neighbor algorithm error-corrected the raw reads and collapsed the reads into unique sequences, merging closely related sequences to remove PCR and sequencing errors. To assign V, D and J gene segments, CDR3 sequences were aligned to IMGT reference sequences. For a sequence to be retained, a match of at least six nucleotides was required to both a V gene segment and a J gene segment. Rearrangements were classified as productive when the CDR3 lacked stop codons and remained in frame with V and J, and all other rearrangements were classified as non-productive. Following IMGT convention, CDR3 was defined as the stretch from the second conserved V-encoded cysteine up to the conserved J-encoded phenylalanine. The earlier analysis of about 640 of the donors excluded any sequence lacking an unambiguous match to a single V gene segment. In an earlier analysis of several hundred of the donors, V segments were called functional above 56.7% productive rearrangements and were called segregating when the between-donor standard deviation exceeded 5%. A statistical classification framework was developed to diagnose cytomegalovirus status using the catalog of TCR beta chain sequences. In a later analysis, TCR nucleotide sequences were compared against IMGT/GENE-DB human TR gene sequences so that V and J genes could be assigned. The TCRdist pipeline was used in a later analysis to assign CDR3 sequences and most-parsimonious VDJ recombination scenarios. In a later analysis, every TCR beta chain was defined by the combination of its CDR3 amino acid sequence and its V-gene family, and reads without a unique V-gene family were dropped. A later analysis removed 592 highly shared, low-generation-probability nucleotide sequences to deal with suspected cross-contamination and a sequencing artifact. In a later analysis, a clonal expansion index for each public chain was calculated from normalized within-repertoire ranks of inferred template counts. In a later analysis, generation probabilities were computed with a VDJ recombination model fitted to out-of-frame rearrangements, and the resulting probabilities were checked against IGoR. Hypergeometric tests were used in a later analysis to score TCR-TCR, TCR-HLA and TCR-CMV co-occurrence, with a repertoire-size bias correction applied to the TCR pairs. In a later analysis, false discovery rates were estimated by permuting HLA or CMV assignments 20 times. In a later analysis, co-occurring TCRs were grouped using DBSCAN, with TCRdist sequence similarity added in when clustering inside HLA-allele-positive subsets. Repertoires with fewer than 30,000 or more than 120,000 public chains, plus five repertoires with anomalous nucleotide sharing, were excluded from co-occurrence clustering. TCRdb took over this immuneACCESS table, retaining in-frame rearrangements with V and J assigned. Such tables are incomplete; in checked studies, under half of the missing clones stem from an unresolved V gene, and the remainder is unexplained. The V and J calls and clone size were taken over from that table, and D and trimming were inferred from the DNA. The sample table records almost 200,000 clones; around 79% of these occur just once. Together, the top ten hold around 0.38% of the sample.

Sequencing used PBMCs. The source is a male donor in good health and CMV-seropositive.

The CDR3 corresponds to CASSLAAASNQPQHF. The DNA sequence is given as TGTGCCAGCAGCTTAGCGGCAGCAAGCAATCAGCCCCAGCATTTT. The V and J segments used are TRBV5-5 and TRBJ1-5, with the D gene not confidently named. Based on the germline V gene (reference sequence), the CDR1 and CDR2 sequences are SGHKS and YYEKEE. The junction shows trimming of 2 bases on V and 1 base on J, plus 10 bases between the germline ends. From the cysteine through the phenylalanine, the CDR3 covers 15 amino acids. Only CDR3 DNA is held: 45 bases, read in frame from base 1.